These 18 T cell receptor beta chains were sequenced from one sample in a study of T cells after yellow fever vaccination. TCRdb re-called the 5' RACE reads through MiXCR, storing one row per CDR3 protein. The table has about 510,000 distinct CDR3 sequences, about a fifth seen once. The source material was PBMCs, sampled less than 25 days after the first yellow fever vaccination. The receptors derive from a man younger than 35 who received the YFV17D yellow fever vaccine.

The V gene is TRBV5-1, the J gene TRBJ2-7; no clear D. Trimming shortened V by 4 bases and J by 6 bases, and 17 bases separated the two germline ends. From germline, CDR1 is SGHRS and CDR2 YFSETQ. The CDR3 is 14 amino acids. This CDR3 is CASSLDILSGEQYF. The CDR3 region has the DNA TGCGCCAGCAGCCTGGATATCTTATCTGGCGAGCAGTACTTC.

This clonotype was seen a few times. CDR3 bases: TGCGCCAGCAGCAGGACTACTCTCGAGCAGTACTTC. It specifies CASSRTTLEQYF. This rearrangement joins TRBV5-1 to TRBJ2-7, with D possibly matching TRBD2 (6 bases). The V gene lost 4 bases and the J gene lost 6 bases, with 11 bases spanning the gap. The germline V gene has CDR1 SGHRS and CDR2 YFSETQ. CDR3 size: 12 residues.

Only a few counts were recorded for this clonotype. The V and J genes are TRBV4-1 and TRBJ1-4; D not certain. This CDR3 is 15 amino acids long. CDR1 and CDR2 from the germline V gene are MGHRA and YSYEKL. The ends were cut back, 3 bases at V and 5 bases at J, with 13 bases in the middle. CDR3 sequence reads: CASSQSGLSNEKLFF. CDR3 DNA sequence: TGCGCCAGCAGCCAGTCTGGACTCTCAAATGAAAAACTGTTTTTT.

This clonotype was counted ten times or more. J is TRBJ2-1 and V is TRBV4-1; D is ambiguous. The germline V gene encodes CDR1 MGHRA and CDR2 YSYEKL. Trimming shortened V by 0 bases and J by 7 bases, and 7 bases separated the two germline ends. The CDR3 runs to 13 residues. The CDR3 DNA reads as TGCGCCAGCAGCCAAGACTGGATAAATGAGCAGTTCTTC. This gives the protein CASSQDWINEQFF.

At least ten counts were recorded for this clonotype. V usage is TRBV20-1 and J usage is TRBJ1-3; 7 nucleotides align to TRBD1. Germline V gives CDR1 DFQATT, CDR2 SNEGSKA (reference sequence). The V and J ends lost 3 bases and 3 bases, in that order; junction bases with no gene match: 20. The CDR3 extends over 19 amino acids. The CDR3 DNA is TGCAGTGCTAGGGCTTGGGGAGGGGGCGGTAGAATAGATGGAAACACCATATATTTT. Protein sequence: CSARAWGGGGRIDGNTIYF.

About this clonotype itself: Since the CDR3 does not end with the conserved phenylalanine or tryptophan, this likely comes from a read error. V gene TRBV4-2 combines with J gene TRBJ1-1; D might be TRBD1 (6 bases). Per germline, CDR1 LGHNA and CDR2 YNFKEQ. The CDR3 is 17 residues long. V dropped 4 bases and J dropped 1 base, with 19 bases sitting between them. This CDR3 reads CASSPPGWGRWNTEAFL. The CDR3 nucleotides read TGTGCCAGCAGCCCACCCGGCTGGGGGCGATGGAACACTGAAGCTTTCCTT.

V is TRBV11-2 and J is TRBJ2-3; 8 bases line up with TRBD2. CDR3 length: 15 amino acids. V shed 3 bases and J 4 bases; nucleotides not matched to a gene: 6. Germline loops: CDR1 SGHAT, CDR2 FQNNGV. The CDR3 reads CASSFVAGYADTQYF. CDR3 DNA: TGTGCCAGCAGCTTCGTAGCGGGGTATGCAGATACGCAGTATTTT.

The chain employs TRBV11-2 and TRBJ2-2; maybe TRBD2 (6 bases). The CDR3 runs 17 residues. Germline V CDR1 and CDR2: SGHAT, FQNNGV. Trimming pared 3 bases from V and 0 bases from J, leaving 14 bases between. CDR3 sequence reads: CASSFPRGIANTGELFF. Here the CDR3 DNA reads TGTGCCAGCAGCTTCCCCCGGGGGATCGCGAACACCGGGGAGCTGTTTTTT.

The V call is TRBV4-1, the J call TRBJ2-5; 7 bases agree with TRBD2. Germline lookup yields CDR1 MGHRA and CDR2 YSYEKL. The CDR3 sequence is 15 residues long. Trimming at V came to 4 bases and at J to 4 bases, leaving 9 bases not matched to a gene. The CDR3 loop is CASSPAGTRVETQYF. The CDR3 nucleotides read TGCGCCAGCAGCCCAGCGGGGACGAGGGTAGAGACCCAGTACTTC.

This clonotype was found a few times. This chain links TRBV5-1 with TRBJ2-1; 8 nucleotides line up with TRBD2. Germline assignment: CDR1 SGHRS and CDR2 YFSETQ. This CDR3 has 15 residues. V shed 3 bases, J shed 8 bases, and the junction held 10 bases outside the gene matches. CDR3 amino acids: CASSSNPGGQDEQFF. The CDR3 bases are TGCGCCAGCAGCTCAAATCCGGGGGGGCAAGATGAGCAGTTCTTC.

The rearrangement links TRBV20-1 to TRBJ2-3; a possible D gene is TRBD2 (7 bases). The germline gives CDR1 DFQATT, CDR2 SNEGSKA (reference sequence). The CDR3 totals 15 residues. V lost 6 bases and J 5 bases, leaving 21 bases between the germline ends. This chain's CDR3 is CSARRWGGPVDTQYF. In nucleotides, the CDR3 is TGCAGTGCCCGAAGGTGGGGGGGGCCGGTAGATACGCAGTATTTT.

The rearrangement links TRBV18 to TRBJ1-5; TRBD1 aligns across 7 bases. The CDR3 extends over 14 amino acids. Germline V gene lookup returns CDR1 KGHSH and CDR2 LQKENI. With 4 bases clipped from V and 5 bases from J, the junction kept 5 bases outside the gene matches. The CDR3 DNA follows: TGTGCCAGCTCACAACAGGGACAGCATCAGCCCCAGCATTTT. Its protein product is CASSQQGQHQPQHF.

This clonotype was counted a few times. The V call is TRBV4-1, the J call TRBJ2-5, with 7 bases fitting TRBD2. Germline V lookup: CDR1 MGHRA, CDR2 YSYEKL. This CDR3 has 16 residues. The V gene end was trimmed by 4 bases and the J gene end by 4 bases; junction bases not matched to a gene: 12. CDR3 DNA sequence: TGCGCCAGCAGCCGCCGGGCTAGCGGATGGGGAGAGACCCAGTACTTC. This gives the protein CASSRRASGWGETQYF.

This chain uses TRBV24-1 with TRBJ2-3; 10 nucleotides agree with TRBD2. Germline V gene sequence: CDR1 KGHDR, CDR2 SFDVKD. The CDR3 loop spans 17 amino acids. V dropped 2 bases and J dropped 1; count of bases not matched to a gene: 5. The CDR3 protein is CATSDSSAGGRTDTQYF. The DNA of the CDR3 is TGTGCCACCAGTGATTCTTCAGCGGGGGGGCGCACAGATACGCAGTATTTT.

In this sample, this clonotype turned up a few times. The CDR3 is CASSRDRKREYGYTF. CDR3 bases: TGTGCCAGCAGTCGGGACAGGAAGAGGGAATATGGCTACACCTTC. The chain uses TRBV5-6 and TRBJ1-2, with 8 bases matching TRBD1. V shed 5 bases and J 5 bases; nucleotides not matched to a gene: 11. Germline V lookup: CDR1 SGHDT, CDR2 YYEEEE. The CDR3 is 15 amino acids. Variable domain in full (rest from reference TRBV5-6 and TRBJ1-2): DAGVTQSPTHLIKTRGQQVTLRCSPKSGHDTVSWYQQALGQGPQFIFQYYEEEERQRGNFPDRFSGHQFPNYSSELNVNALLLGDSALYLCASSRDRKREYGYTFGSGTRLTVV.

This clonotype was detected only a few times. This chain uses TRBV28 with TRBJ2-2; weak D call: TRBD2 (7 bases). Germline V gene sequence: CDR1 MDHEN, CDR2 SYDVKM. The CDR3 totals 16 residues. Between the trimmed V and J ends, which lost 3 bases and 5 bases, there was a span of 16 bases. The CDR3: CASSFAGASETGELFF. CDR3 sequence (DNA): TGTGCCAGCAGTTTTGCGGGGGCCTCGGAAACCGGGGAGCTGTTTTTT.

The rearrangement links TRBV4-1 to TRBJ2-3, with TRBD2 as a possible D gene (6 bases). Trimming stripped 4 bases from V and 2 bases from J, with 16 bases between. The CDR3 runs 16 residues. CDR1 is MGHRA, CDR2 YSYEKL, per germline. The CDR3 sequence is CASSPPLGGPTDTQYF. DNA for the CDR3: TGCGCCAGCAGCCCTCCTCTGGGGGGTCCCACAGATACGCAGTATTTT.

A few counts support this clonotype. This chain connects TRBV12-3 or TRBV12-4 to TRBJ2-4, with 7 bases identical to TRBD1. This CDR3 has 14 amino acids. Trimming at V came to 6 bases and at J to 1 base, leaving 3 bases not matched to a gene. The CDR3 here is CASSPTGAKNIQYF. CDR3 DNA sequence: TGTGCCAGCAGCCCGACAGGGGCCAAAAACATTCAGTACTTC.